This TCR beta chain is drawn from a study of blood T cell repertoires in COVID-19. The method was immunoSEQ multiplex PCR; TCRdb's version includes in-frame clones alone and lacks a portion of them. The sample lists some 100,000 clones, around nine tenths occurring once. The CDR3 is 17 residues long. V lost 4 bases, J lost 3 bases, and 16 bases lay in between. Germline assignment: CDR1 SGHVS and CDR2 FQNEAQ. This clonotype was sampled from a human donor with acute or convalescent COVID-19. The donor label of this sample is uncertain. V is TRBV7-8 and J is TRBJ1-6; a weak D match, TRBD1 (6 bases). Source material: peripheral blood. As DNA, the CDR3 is TGTGCCAGCAGCTCCTGGGGGAGGGGACACTATAATTCACCCCTCCACTTT. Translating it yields CASSSWGRGHYNSPLHF.